The source of this T cell receptor (beta chain) is a study of T-cell reconstitution after alpha-beta-depleted transplantation in children. The study, taken as a whole, reports: About two months after transplant, alpha-beta T cells reportedly came from several hundred expanded graft clones. Some patients owed their high day-60 TCRbeta diversity to surviving recipient T cells and thymic progenitors. T cells produced anew were the main source of T-cell counts and diversity one year after transplant.

CDR1 and CDR2 from the germline V gene are SGHAT and FQNNGV. The CDR3 is 13 amino acids. Trimming pared 4 bases from V and 10 bases from J, leaving 11 bases between. Using unique molecular identifiers, the investigators prepared the TCRbeta library. TCRdb itself ran the PCR reads through MiXCR, one entry per CDR3 protein. The sample includes fewer than 700,000 distinct CDR3 sequences, 20% to 25% seen only once; the top ten take less than 15%. Concerning this clonotype: The antigen remains undetermined.

This clonotype was sampled from a boy in the first two years of life who had a stem cell transplant for acute myeloid leukemia, so the T cells may come from the graft donor. This specimen was PBMCs, mostly from graft donor cells, taken 360 days after TCRalphabeta/CD19-depleted stem cell transplant. The chain joins TRBV11-2 to TRBJ1-6, with D unresolved. Written as DNA, the CDR3 is TGTGCCAGCAGCTCCCAAAGTACCTCACCCCTCCACTTT. Translated, it gives CASSSQSTSPLHF.